Listed below are T cell receptor beta chains from one sample, sequenced in a study of TIL therapy for anti-PD-1-resistant metastatic lung cancer. Assay: immunoSEQ multiplex PCR; the TCRdb copy retains only in-frame clones and omits some. In the table there are 45,000 to 60,000 clones, roughly 78% of which are singletons. Sequenced here: blood, sampled at baseline. The receptors were gathered from a woman between 25 and 85 years old with non-small cell lung cancer. The CDR3 runs from the conserved cysteine through the conserved F or W. Each record gives: D gene, J gene, V gene, clone size, CDR3 DNA, CDR3 protein. A D gene is named only where the DNA matches it firmly. Size values are once, few and many counts, or a class for expanded clones, and some rows have none.

>-|TRBJ2-1|TRBV19|-
TGTGCCAGTATTCGTAGGGGGTCCGATTACAATGAGCAGTTCTTC
CASIRRGSDYNEQFF
>-|TRBJ1-1|TRBV11-3|-
TGTGCCAGCAGCAATCAGGAGAACACTGAAGCTTTCTTT
CASSNQENTEAFF
>TRBD2|TRBJ2-4|TRBV19|-
TGTGCCAGTAGTATAAGCAGCGGGGCCGGCTCAAACATTCAGTACTTC
CASSISSGAGSNIQYF
>-|TRBJ2-1|TRBV5-6|once
TGTGCCAGCAGAGTAGGACTGGACAATGAGCAGTTCTTC
CASRVGLDNEQFF
>-|TRBJ2-3|TRBV25-1|-
TGTGCCAGCGGGACCGGGCTTCGCACAGATACGCAGTATTTT
CASGTGLRTDTQYF
>-|TRBJ1-5|TRBV5-4|-
TGTGCCAGCAGCTTGGGAGGGTATAGCAATCAGCCCCAGCATTTT
CASSLGGYSNQPQHF
>-|TRBJ1-2|TRBV7-2|-
TGTGCCAGCAGATCAGGTTTGACAGGCAGCTATGGCTACACCTTC
CASRSGLTGSYGYTF
>-|TRBJ1-5|TRBV18|-
TGTGCCAGCTCACCCCGGGGCCCTCCCAATCAGCCCCAGCATTTT
CASSPRGPPNQPQHF
>TRBD2|TRBJ2-1|TRBV18|-
TGTGCCAGCTCACCTGCCGGGACTAGCGGGAGCGTCGAGCAGTTCTTC
CASSPAGTSGSVEQFF
>-|TRBJ1-1|TRBV7-2|-
TGTGCCAGCAGCTTAGGGGTCACCTTACACACTGAAGCTTTCTTT
CASSLGVTLHTEAFF
>-|TRBJ1-1|TRBV6-6|-
TGTGCCAGCATCATCGGGACATCGAACACTGAAGCTTTCTTT
CASIIGTSNTEAFF
>TRBD1|TRBJ1-5|TRBV19|-
TGTGCCAGTAGTGGGGACAGGGGGCGCGATCCCCAGCATTTT
CASSGDRGRDPQHF
>-|TRBJ2-5|TRBV2|-
TGTGCCAGCAGTGAATTCACAGGGACTCTCCAAGAGACCCAGTACTTC
CASSEFTGTLQETQYF
>-|TRBJ2-2|TRBV6-6|-
TGTGCCAGCAGGAGGGGAAAGAACACCGGGGAGCTGTTTTTT
CASRRGKNTGELFF
>-|TRBJ2-7|TRBV2|-
TGTGCCAGCAGAGGACAGCCTAGCCCCTACGAGCAGTACTTC
CASRGQPSPYEQYF
>TRBD2|TRBJ2-1|TRBV5-1|-
TGCGCTAGCGGGAGGGACATCTACAATGAGCAGTTCTTC
CASGRDIYNEQFF
>TRBD1|TRBJ1-5|TRBV19|-
TGTGCCAGTAGTATGGGACAGGGGGATTTGGAGCCCCAGCATTTT
CASSMGQGDLEPQHF
>-|TRBJ2-1|TRBV5-8|-
TGTGCCAGCAGCAGACTCAGGGGAAATGAGCAGTTCTTC
CASSRLRGNEQFF
>-|TRBJ1-2|TRBV6-4|-
TGTGCCAGCAGTGACTGGCCGGCAAACTATGGCTACACCTTC
CASSDWPANYGYTF
>-|TRBJ1-3|TRBV6-6|once
TGTGCCAGCAGTTACGCACAGGGACGTCGAAACACCATATATTTT
CASSYAQGRRNTIYF
>-|TRBJ2-1|TRBV19|-
TGTGCCAGTAGTACCGTCAGGAGCTCCTACAATGAGCAGTTCTTC
CASSTVRSSYNEQFF
>-|TRBJ2-3|TRBV11-1|-
TGTGCCAGCAGATCCGACCGAGATACGCAGTATTTT
CASRSDRDTQYF
>TRBD2|TRBJ2-1|TRBV2|-
TGTGCCAGCAGTGACGCTAGCGGGAGTTATGAGCAGTTCTTC
CASSDASGSYEQFF
>-|TRBJ1-5|TRBV5-1|-
TGCGCCAGCAGCTTGGGGGGCCTCCCCGGCAATCAGCCCCAGCATTTT
CASSLGGLPGNQPQHF
>-|TRBJ1-1|TRBV10-2|few
TGCGCCAGCAGTAGGGATATCACTGAAGCTTTCTTT
CASSRDITEAFF
>-|TRBJ1-6|TRBV5-1|once
TGCGCCAGCAGCTTAGACACTTATAATTCACCCCTCCACTTT
CASSLDTYNSPLHF
>-|TRBJ1-6|TRBV4-3|-
TGCGCCAGCAGCCAAGATCTAGTATACTCCTATAATTCACCCCTCCACTTT
CASSQDLVYSYNSPLHF
>TRBD2|TRBJ2-1|TRBV10-3|-
TGTGCCATCAGGGGACTAGCGGGGAATGAGCAGTTCTTC
CAIRGLAGNEQFF
>-|TRBJ1-1|TRBV18|few
TGTGCCAGCTCCCTCCAGGGAGCAGGTCTTATGAACACTGAAGCTTTCTTT
CASSLQGAGLMNTEAFF
>-|TRBJ1-1|TRBV7-2|-
TGTGCCAGCAGCTTACGAGAAAACAGGCTGAACACTGAAGCTTTCTTT
CASSLRENRLNTEAFF
>-|TRBJ2-3|TRBV9|-
TGTGCCAGCAGCGCCCGGTGGCCCCTCCTCACGGATACGCAGTATTTT
CASSARWPLLTDTQYF
>TRBD1|TRBJ1-2|TRBV27|-
TGTGCCAGCAGTTCCAGGACAGGAGGGAACTATGGCTACACCTTC
CASSSRTGGNYGYTF
>TRBD1|TRBJ1-6|TRBV5-5|-
TGTGCCAGCAGCTGGGCCGGGACAGAGTATTCACCCCTCCACTTT
CASSWAGTEYSPLHF
>-|TRBJ2-1|TRBV11-2|-
TGTGCCAGCAGCCACATCCTCAATGAGCAGTTCTTC
CASSHILNEQFF
>TRBD1|TRBJ1-5|TRBV6-6|-
TGTGCCAGCAGTGGGACAGTACCTAATCAGCCCCAGCATTTT
CASSGTVPNQPQHF
>-|TRBJ2-3|TRBV29-1|-
TGCAGCGTTGAACAGGAGCTTTACACAGATACGCAGTATTTT
CSVEQELYTDTQYF
>-|TRBJ2-3|TRBV7-9|once
TGTGCCAGCAGCCGCGGTGAGGGGAAAACCACAGATACGCAGTATTTT
CASSRGEGKTTDTQYF
>-|TRBJ2-2|TRBV6-6|-
TGTGCCAGCAGCCCACGCGGCGGAGGCACCGGGGAGCTGTTTTTT
CASSPRGGGTGELFF
>-|TRBJ2-3|TRBV9|-
TGTGCCAGCAGCGTAGAAACCTACACAGATACGCAGTATTTT
CASSVETYTDTQYF
>TRBD2|TRBJ2-1|TRBV7-8|-
TGTGCCAGCAGCCCCCTAGCGGCGAGTGTCCCCGATGAGCAGTTCTTC
CASSPLAASVPDEQFF
>-|TRBJ2-3|TRBV29-1|-
TGCAGCGCTGCGGGCGGGGAAGGGACAGATACGCAGTATTTT
CSAAGGEGTDTQYF
>-|TRBJ2-7|TRBV6-5|few
TGTGCCAGCAGCCTGAATGGGGGATCCTACGAGCAGTACTTC
CASSLNGGSYEQYF
>TRBD2|TRBJ2-2|TRBV9|-
TGTGCCAGCAGCGCCTTGGCGGGGGGGGTTGGTTCCGGGGAGCTGTTTTTT
CASSALAGGVGSGELFF
>-|TRBJ2-5|TRBV15|-
TGTGCCACCAGCAGAGGTCTAGAAGAGACCCAGTACTTC
CATSRGLEETQYF
>-|TRBJ2-7|TRBV30|few
TGTGCCTGGGGGGTCAGCTCCTACGAGCAGTACTTC
CAWGVSSYEQYF